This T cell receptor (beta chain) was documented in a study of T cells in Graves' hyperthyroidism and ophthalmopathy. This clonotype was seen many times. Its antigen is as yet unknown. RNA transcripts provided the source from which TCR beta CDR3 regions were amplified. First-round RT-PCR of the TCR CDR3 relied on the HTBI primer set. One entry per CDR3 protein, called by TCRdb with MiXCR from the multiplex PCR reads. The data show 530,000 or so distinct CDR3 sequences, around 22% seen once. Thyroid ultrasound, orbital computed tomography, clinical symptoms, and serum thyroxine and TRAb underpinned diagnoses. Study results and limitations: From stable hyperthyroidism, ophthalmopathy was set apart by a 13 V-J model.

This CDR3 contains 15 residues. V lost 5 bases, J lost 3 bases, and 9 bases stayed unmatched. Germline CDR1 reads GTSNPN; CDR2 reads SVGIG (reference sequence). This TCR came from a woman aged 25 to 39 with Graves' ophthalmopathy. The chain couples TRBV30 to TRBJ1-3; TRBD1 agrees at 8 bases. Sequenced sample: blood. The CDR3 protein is CAWGSQGALGNTIYF. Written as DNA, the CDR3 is TGTGCCTGGGGCTCTCAGGGGGCTCTTGGAAACACCATATATTTT.